This record concerns one T cell receptor beta chain sequence. Per the authors' pipeline: Reference gene primer amplification yielded estimated nucleated cell counts. TCRdb's copy holds only in-frame clones and misses some; the assay was immunoSEQ multiplex PCR. The V and J calls and clone size were taken over from that table, and D and trimming were inferred from the DNA. Among fewer than 350,000 clones listed, roughly nine tenths were seen once. The germline V gene encodes CDR1 SQVTM and CDR2 ANQGSEA. CDR3 length: 15 amino acids. The V segment lost 7 bases and the J segment 2 bases; nucleotides outside the gene matches: 9. The sample is drawn from a study of blood T cell repertoires in COVID-19. Study information: PBMCs, B-cell-depleted T cells, or T cells were the source of the cDNA or gDNA that made up the material.

Followed longitudinally, the Seattle patients had been enrolled during active infection. Sequencing input: peripheral blood. The source of this sequence is a woman in her twenties or thirties with COVID-19, enrolled during active disease. V usage is TRBV29-1 and J usage is TRBJ2-1; TRBD2 matches 9 bases. The CDR3 region is CSASGASGTYNEQFF. CDR3 DNA sequence: TGCAGCGCGTCTGGGGCTAGCGGGACCTACAATGAGCAGTTCTTC.